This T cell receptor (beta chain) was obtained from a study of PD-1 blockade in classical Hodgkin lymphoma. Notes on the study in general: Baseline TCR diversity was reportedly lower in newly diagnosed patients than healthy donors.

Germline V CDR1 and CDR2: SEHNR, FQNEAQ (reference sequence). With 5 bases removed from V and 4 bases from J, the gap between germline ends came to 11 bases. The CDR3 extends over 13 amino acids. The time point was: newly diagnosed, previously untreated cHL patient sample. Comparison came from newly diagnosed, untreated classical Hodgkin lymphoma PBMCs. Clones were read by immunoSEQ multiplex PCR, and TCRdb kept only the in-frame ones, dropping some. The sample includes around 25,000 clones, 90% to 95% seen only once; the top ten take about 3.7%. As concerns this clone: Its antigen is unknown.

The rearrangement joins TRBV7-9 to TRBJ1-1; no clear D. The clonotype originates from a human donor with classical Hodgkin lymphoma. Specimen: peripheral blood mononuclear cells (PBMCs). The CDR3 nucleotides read TGTGCCAGCAGCGCGATATTGGGCACTGAAGCTTTCTTT. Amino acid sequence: CASSAILGTEAFF.